The clone carrying this T cell receptor (beta chain) was observed a handful of times. What it binds is unknown. Other DNA sequences in this specimen translate into the identical CDR3. Isolated RNA was reverse transcribed in full, so expressed TCRB transcripts were sequenced. TCRdb keeps only in-frame clones here, not all; method: immunoSEQ multiplex PCR. The sample consists of under 850,000 clones, about an eighth of them appearing once. CDR1 and CDR2 from the germline V gene are DFQATT and SNEGSKA (reference sequence). V dropped 3 bases and J dropped 2 bases, with 5 bases sitting between them. This CDR3 region has 11 residues. The record originates from a study of beta chain features in type 1 diabetes. Findings of the study overall: It was among patients, rather than healthy donors, that naive, central memory and Treg TCRB repertoires appeared more similar. TCRB CDR3s from Type 1 diabetes patients were moderately but significantly shorter in all four CD4+ subsets.

What was sequenced was naive CD4+ T cells from blood. The chain links TRBV20-1 to TRBJ2-7, with no clear D. The TCR originated in a young man with type 1 diabetes. DNA for the CDR3: TGCAGTGCTAGTAGGACCTACGAGCAGTACTTC. It encodes CSASRTYEQYF.